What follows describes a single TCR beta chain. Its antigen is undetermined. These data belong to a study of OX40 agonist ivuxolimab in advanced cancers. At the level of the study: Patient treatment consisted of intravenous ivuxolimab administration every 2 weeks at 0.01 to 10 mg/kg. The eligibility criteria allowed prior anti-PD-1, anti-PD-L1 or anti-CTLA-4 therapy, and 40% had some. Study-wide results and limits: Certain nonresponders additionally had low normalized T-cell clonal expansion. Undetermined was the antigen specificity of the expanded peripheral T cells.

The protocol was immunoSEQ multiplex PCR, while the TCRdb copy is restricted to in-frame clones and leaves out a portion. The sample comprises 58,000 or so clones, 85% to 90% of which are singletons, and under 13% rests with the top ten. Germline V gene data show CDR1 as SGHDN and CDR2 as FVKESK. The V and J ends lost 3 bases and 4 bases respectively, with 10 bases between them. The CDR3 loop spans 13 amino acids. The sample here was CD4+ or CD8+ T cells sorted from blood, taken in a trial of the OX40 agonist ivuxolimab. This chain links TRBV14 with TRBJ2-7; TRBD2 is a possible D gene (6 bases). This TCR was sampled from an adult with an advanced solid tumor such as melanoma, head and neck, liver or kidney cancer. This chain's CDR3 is CASSHGGGYEQYF. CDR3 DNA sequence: TGTGCCAGCAGCCACGGGGGAGGATACGAGCAGTACTTC.